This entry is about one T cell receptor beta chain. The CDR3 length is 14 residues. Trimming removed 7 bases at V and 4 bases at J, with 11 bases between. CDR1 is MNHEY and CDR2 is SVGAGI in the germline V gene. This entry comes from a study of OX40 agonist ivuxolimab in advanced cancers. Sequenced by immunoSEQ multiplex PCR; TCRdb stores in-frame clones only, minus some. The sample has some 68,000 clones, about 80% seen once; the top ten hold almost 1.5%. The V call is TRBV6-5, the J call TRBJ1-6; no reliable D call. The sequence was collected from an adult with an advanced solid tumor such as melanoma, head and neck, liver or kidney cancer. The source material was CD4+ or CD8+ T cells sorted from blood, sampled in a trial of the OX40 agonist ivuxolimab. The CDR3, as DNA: TGTGCCAGCATACACGCAGAATATAATTCACCCCTCCACTTT. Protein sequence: CASIHAEYNSPLHF.